Presented here are 20 T cell receptor beta chains from one specimen sequenced in a study of T-cell memory formation after mild COVID-19. TCRdb independently ran MiXCR on the 5' RACE reads; one entry per CDR3 protein. The sample carries hundreds of thousands of distinct CDR3 sequences, roughly 8.2% recorded once. The sequencing input was PBMCs or a T cell subset sorted from them (not recorded which). These receptors were obtained from a man aged 18 to 30 who had mild COVID-19 (a few samples of this study predate the infection). Cell type and time point are not known.

In this sample, this clonotype turned up many times. This chain joins TRBV7-2 and TRBJ2-7, with TRBD2 as a possible D gene (5 bases). Deletions cut 8 bases from V and 2 bases from J, with 13 bases between. Germline values: CDR1 SGHTA, CDR2 FQGNSA. There are 13 residues in the CDR3. The CDR3 reads CASRPVGTYEQYF. The CDR3 region has the DNA TGTGCCAGCCGCCCCGTCGGGACCTACGAGCAGTACTTC.

This clonotype occurred many times. The chain couples TRBV9 to TRBJ2-2; D is unresolved. The CDR3 spans 14 residues. V dropped 7 bases and J dropped 0 bases, with 10 bases sitting between them. Germline lookup yields CDR1 SGDLS and CDR2 YYNGEE. The CDR3 sequence is CASSPGPNTGELFF. The CDR3 DNA is TGTGCCAGCTCACCCGGGCCGAACACCGGGGAGCTGTTTTTT.

This clonotype was seen many times. The chain is built from TRBV27 and TRBJ2-5, with 7 bases lining up with TRBD1. The CDR3 totals 15 residues. Trimming at V came to 3 bases and at J to 0 bases, leaving 4 bases not matched to a gene. Germline-derived CDR1 and CDR2 are MNHEY and SMNVEV (reference sequence). The CDR3 DNA reads TGTGCCAGCAGTTTGCGGCAGGGGGACCAAGAGACCCAGTACTTC. As protein: CASSLRQGDQETQYF.

This chain joins TRBV10-3 and TRBJ2-3; 9 bases are shared with TRBD2. This CDR3 has 14 residues. V was clipped by 9 bases and J by 0 bases; unmatched bases: 4. Germline values: CDR1 ENHRY, CDR2 SYGVKD. This chain's CDR3 is CAMRAGGSTDTQYF. DNA of the CDR3: TGTGCCATGAGGGCGGGGGGGAGCACAGATACGCAGTATTTT.

The CDR3 DNA is TGCGCCAGCAGCCCTTGGGGCGGGGGCTACACAGATACGCAGTATTTT. This encodes CASSPWGGGYTDTQYF. The chain links TRBV4-3 to TRBJ2-3; weak D call: TRBD2 (7 bases). The CDR3 contains 16 residues. Germline CDR1 and CDR2: LGHNA and YSLEER. Between the trimmed V and J ends, which lost 4 bases and 2 bases, there was a span of 16 bases.

This chain uses TRBV20-1 with TRBJ2-1; TRBD2 might be the D (5 bases). Germline loops: CDR1 DFQATT, CDR2 SNEGSKA (reference sequence). V was pared by 8 bases and J by 0 bases, with 11 bases between. The CDR3 loop spans 13 amino acids. The CDR3 nucleotides read TGCAGTTCAGCGGCCAGCTCCTACAATGAGCAGTTCTTC. This translates into CSSAASSYNEQFF.

The V and J genes are TRBV15 and TRBJ2-7; TRBD1 matches at 7 bases. The CDR3 has 15 amino acids. Trimming removed 1 base from V and 3 bases from J; junction bases left unmatched: 6. Germline assignment: CDR1 LNHNV and CDR2 YYDKDF (reference sequence). CDR3 DNA sequence: TGTGCCACCAGCAGAGGGGACAGCTCCCGCTACGAGCAGTACGTC. It encodes CATSRGDSSRYEQYV.

Ten or more counts support this clonotype. This chain uses TRBV11-2 with TRBJ2-3; D call uncertain. Germline CDR1 reads SGHAT; CDR2 reads FQNNGV. The CDR3 has 14 residues. The CDR3 loop reads CASQIGPSTDTQYF. CDR3 sequence (DNA): TGTGCTTCGCAGATAGGGCCTAGCACAGATACGCAGTATTTT.

This chain connects TRBV4-2 to TRBJ2-7; D unresolved. V gave up 1 base and J gave up 7 bases, with 17 bases separating them. The CDR3 has 15 residues. The V gene's germline CDR1 is LGHNA and CDR2 YNFKEQ. Here the CDR3 DNA reads TGTGCCAGCAGCCAAGGGACCAACCAACCCGCGGAGCAGTACTTC. It yields the protein CASSQGTNQPAEQYF.

This clonotype was picked up a small number of times. V is TRBV7-8 and J is TRBJ2-4; perhaps D is TRBD1 or TRBD2 (7 bases each). The germline CDR1 and CDR2 sequences are SGHVS and FQNEAQ. The CDR3 sequence is 15 residues long. V was trimmed by 2 bases and J by 7 bases, leaving 15 bases between them. The CDR3 protein is CASSLSAGGGNIQYF. CDR3 sequence (DNA): TGTGCCAGCAGCTTATCGGCAGGGGGAGGGAACATTCAGTACTTC.

This clonotype has only a few counts. This sequence joins TRBV20-1 and TRBJ1-1, with D uncertain. V dropped 5 bases and J dropped 6 bases, with 16 bases sitting between them. CDR1 is DFQATT and CDR2 is SNEGSKA in the germline V gene (reference sequence). This CDR3 spans 13 amino acids. DNA for the CDR3: TGCAGTGCTGCAGGAGGCCCCTACGCTGAAGCTTTCTTT. Protein product: CSAAGGPYAEAFF.

This clonotype was recorded a few times. The chain has TRBV11-2 and TRBJ2-3; weak D call: TRBD1 (6 bases). CDR3 length: 14 amino acids. Germline V gene lookup returns CDR1 SGHAT and CDR2 FQNNGV. V was trimmed by 6 bases and J by 3 bases, leaving 13 bases between them. The CDR3 loop is CASRGWGQTDTQYF. The CDR3 bases are TGTGCCAGCAGGGGCTGGGGGCAGACAGATACGCAGTATTTT.

This clonotype occurred a few times. The chain couples TRBV29-1 to TRBJ2-2; TRBD2 matches 10 bases. Germline values: CDR1 SQVTM, CDR2 ANQGSEA. The CDR3 is 14 residues long. J lost 4 bases, V lost 3 bases, and 2 bases had no gene match. The CDR3 reads CSVDPSGGTGELFF. CDR3 nucleotide sequence: TGCAGCGTTGACCCTAGCGGGGGCACCGGGGAGCTGTTTTTT.

The chain combines TRBV7-9 with TRBJ1-1, with D tentatively TRBD1 (5 bases). Germline CDR1 SEHNR, CDR2 FQNEAQ (reference sequence). V gave up 6 bases and J gave up 3 bases, with 17 bases separating them. CDR3 size: 15 residues. CDR3 in amino acids: CASRPRGNSDTEAFF. The CDR3 DNA reads TGTGCCAGCAGACCAAGGGGTAATTCGGACACTGAAGCTTTCTTT.

The rearrangement uses TRBV14 and TRBJ1-1, with TRBD1 matching over 8 bases. The CDR3 covers 15 residues. The germline CDR1 and CDR2 sequences are SGHDN and FVKESK. V shed 4 bases and J 5 bases; nucleotides not matched to a gene: 9. CDR3 loop: CASSPTTGVGTEAFF. Here the CDR3 DNA reads TGTGCCAGCAGCCCCACGACAGGGGTTGGGACTGAAGCTTTCTTT. The entire variable domain, with the rest obtained from reference TRBV14 and TRBJ1-1, is as follows: EAGVTQFPSHSVIEKGQTVTLRCDPISGHDNLYWYRRVMGKEIKFLLHFVKESKQDESGMPNNRFLAERTGGTYSTLKVQPAELEDSGVYFCASSPTTGVGTEAFFGQGTRLTVV.

This sequence joins TRBV15 and TRBJ2-2; either TRBD1 or TRBD2 may fit D (6 bases each). Germline V gives CDR1 LNHNV, CDR2 YYDKDF (reference sequence). The ends were cut back, 1 base at V and 4 bases at J, with 13 bases in the middle. The CDR3 runs 16 residues. The CDR3 region is CATSRVGGRGTGELFF. DNA for the CDR3: TGTGCCACCAGCAGAGTTGGGGGGCGAGGCACCGGGGAGCTGTTTTTT.

This clonotype has only a few counts. The chain is built from TRBV18 and TRBJ2-1; D remains unclear. The CDR3 is 11 residues long. Trimming removed 3 bases at V and 10 bases at J, with 7 bases between. Germline V lookup: CDR1 KGHSH, CDR2 LQKENI. The CDR3 here is CASSPVPEQFF. DNA of the CDR3: TGTGCCAGCTCACCGGTGCCGGAGCAGTTCTTC.

This clonotype was observed at least ten times. The chain links TRBV3-1 to TRBJ1-6; D remains unclear. The CDR3 runs to 14 residues. Trimming pared 0 bases from V and 8 bases from J, leaving 8 bases between. Germline values: CDR1 LGHDT, CDR2 YNNKEL (reference sequence). For the CDR3, the DNA is TGTGCCAGCAGCCAAGAACATCACGATTCACCCCTCCACTTT. Amino acid sequence: CASSQEHHDSPLHF.

The chain employs TRBV18 and TRBJ2-1; 9 nucleotides align to TRBD1. The V and J ends lost 6 bases and 6 bases, in that order; junction bases with no gene match: 12. The CDR3 length is 16 residues. Germline V gives CDR1 KGHSH, CDR2 LQKENI. The CDR3 bases are TGTGCCAGCTCGCTAACGTCTCGGGGACAGGGCAATGAGCAGTTCTTC. Translated: CASSLTSRGQGNEQFF.

The rearrangement links TRBV7-2 to TRBJ1-5; D uncertain. CDR1 is SGHTA, CDR2 FQGNSA, per germline. The CDR3 has 13 amino acids. Trimming pared 5 bases from V and 3 bases from J, leaving 8 bases between. CDR3: CASSAVYNQPQHF. Written as DNA, the CDR3 is TGTGCCAGCAGCGCCGTTTACAATCAGCCCCAGCATTTT.